Each of the 26 T cell receptor beta chains below was sequenced from the same sample in a study of sequential checkpoint blockade in melanoma. Repertoires were generated with immunoSEQ multiplex PCR, while TCRdb's copy carries only in-frame clones and drops some. The sample lists 15,000 to 20,000 clones; around 70% were seen once. Treatment noted: randomized to nivolumab then ipilimumab (arm A) or the reverse (arm B). Sequences were derived from CD8+ T cells sorted from blood (inferred from file names), sampled from a patient given nivolumab and ipilimumab in sequence. The receptors were sampled from a human donor with melanoma.

This chain links TRBV10-3 with TRBJ2-7, with D maybe TRBD2 (6 bases). Germline CDR1 is ENHRY and CDR2 is SYGVKD. This CDR3 has 14 amino acids. V lost 3 bases and J 4 bases, leaving 13 bases between the germline ends. The CDR3 DNA is TGTGCCATCAGTGACCGGGAGAACCCGTACGAGCAGTACTTC. Protein: CAISDRENPYEQYF.

The chain uses TRBV9 and TRBJ2-6, with D possibly being TRBD1 (6 bases). The length of the CDR3 is 16 residues. V shed 0 bases and J shed 1 base, with 8 bases lying between them. Looked up from germline, CDR1 is SGDLS and CDR2 is YYNGEE. The CDR3 DNA reads TGTGCCAGCAGCGTAGGCAGGGGATCTGGGGCCAACGTCCTGACTTTC. Amino acids: CASSVGRGSGANVLTF.

The chain combines TRBV5-1 with TRBJ1-2, with 10 bases matching TRBD1. Germline V lookup: CDR1 SGHRS, CDR2 YFSETQ. The CDR3 runs to 17 residues. Trimming cost V 4 bases and J 6 bases; bases outside gene matches: 15. CDR3 nucleotides: TGCGCCAGCAGCGGAAGGACAGGGGGTAATAGGAGGGATGGCTACACCTTC. Its translation: CASSGRTGGNRRDGYTF.

The V call is TRBV5-6, the J call TRBJ1-5, with D unresolved. V lost 4 bases and J 4 bases, leaving 6 bases between the germline ends. The CDR3 runs 12 residues. The V gene's germline CDR1 is SGHDT and CDR2 YYEEEE. The CDR3 region has the DNA TGTGCCAGCAGCGGAGGAAATCAGCCCCAGCATTTT. It specifies CASSGGNQPQHF.

This chain joins TRBV5-1 and TRBJ1-3; 12 bases fit TRBD1. The CDR3 covers 18 residues. Germline V lookup: CDR1 SGHRS, CDR2 YFSETQ. V shed 0 bases and J 3 bases; nucleotides not matched to a gene: 7. The CDR3 nucleotides are TGCGCCAGCAGCTTGGAGGGGACAGGGGGCGCATTTGGAAACACCATATATTTT. Protein product: CASSLEGTGGAFGNTIYF.

CDR3 loop: CASSLQGLNTEAFF. The CDR3 bases are TGCGCCAGCAGCCTACAGGGTTTGAACACTGAAGCTTTCTTT. The chain is built from TRBV4-1 and TRBJ1-1, with a possible D match to TRBD1 (6 bases). V gave up 4 bases and J gave up 0 bases, with 9 bases separating them. CDR3 length: 14 residues. Germline V CDR1 and CDR2: MGHRA, YSYEKL.

The chain is built from TRBV19 and TRBJ1-2; D is ambiguous. Germline V gene lookup returns CDR1 LNHDA and CDR2 SQIVND (reference sequence). Deletions cut 3 bases from V and 7 bases from J, with 9 bases between. The CDR3 sequence is 12 residues long. The CDR3 coding sequence is TGTGCCAGTAGTATCCCAGCGACTGGCTACACCTTC. Translating gives CASSIPATGYTF. Full variable domain (rest looked up from reference TRBV19 and TRBJ1-2): DGGITQSPKYLFRKEGQNVTLSCEQNLNHDAMYWYRQDPGQGLRLIYYSQIVNDFQKGDIAEGYSVSREKKESFPLTVTSAQKNPTAFYLCASSIPATGYTFGSGTRLTVV.

The chain carries TRBV19 and TRBJ2-7; TRBD1 agrees at 9 bases. This CDR3 region has 15 residues. Germline CDR1 reads LNHDA; CDR2 reads SQIVND (reference sequence). Germline trimming cut 1 base from V and 3 bases from J; bases unmatched to any gene: 4. CDR3 protein: CASSIGQGVFYEQYF. CDR3 DNA sequence: TGTGCCAGTAGTATAGGACAGGGGGTATTCTACGAGCAGTACTTC.

CDR3 in DNA: TGTGCCAGTAGTTTCCTATTCCCGGGGACAGGGGACGAGCAGTACTTC. The encoded protein is CASSFLFPGTGDEQYF. This chain uses TRBV19 with TRBJ2-7; 10 bases map to TRBD1. V lost 5 bases to trimming and J lost 5 bases; unmatched junction nucleotides: 12. CDR1 LNHDA and CDR2 SQIVND come from the germline V gene (reference sequence). The CDR3 is made up of 16 amino acids.

J is TRBJ1-5 and V is TRBV6-5; D is unclear. V was pared by 8 bases and J by 0 bases, with 8 bases between. This CDR3 has 13 residues. Germline V lookup: CDR1 MNHEY, CDR2 SVGAGI. CDR3 sequence: CASRVGSNQPQHF. The CDR3 bases are TGTGCCAGCCGGGTCGGTAGCAATCAGCCCCAGCATTTT.

This chain links TRBV29-1 with TRBJ1-1, with D tentatively TRBD1 (6 bases). The CDR3 is 15 amino acids. Germline V gene lookup returns CDR1 SQVTM and CDR2 ANQGSEA. Trimming stripped 4 bases from V and 1 base from J, with 16 bases between. The CDR3: CSVVDRQAANTEAFF. In DNA, the CDR3 is TGCAGCGTTGTCGACAGACAGGCGGCGAACACTGAAGCTTTCTTT.

The J gene is TRBJ2-7, the V gene TRBV21-1; the D call TRBD1 from the table was never checked on the DNA. TRBV21-1 is a known pseudogene. CDR3 size: 15 residues. In DNA, the CDR3 is TGTGCCAGCAGCAAAGACTGGACAGTGCTCTACGAGCAGTACTTC. Its protein is CASSKDWTVLYEQYF.

Here the CDR3 reads CASSVPGHTYEQYF. CDR3 sequence (DNA): TGTGCCAGCAGTGTTCCGGGACATACCTACGAGCAGTACTTC. The chain combines TRBV25-1 with TRBJ2-7; perhaps TRBD1 as D (6 bases). Between the trimmed V and J ends, which lost 4 bases and 2 bases, there was a span of 12 bases. CDR1 and CDR2 from the germline V gene are MGHDK and SYGVNS. The CDR3 length is 14 residues.

In this sample, this clone turned up once. J is TRBJ1-4 and V is TRBV2; TRBD1 agrees at 7 bases. This CDR3 is 14 amino acids long. Germline-derived CDR1 and CDR2 are SNHLY and FYNNEI. The junction had 10 bases not matched to a gene; V was cut back by 2 bases and J by 13 bases. The CDR3 bases are TGTGCCAGCAGTGAATCCCTCTACAGGGGTGGACTGTTTTTT. It specifies CASSESLYRGGLFF.

The sample holds one count of this clone. The J gene is TRBJ2-7, the V gene TRBV9; 12 positions agree with TRBD2. Germline V gene sequence: CDR1 SGDLS, CDR2 YYNGEE. The CDR3 length is 13 residues. J was trimmed by 6 bases and V by 4 bases; bases with no gene match: 2. The DNA for the CDR3 is TGTGCCAGCAGCAAGGGACTAGCGGGCGAGCAGTACTTC. Protein: CASSKGLAGEQYF.

The chain combines TRBV6-6 with TRBJ2-1, with D possibly being TRBD1 (6 bases). The CDR3 extends over 15 amino acids. Germline lookup yields CDR1 MNHNY and CDR2 SVGAGI (reference sequence). Trimming took off 0 bases at V and 4 bases at J, with 10 bases between the two ends. This chain's CDR3 is CASSYSIQGYNEQFF. The CDR3 nucleotides are TGTGCCAGCAGTTACTCAATCCAGGGGTACAATGAGCAGTTCTTC.

The rearrangement links TRBV2 to TRBJ1-2; TRBD1 is a possible D gene (6 bases). CDR1 SNHLY and CDR2 FYNNEI come from the germline V gene. The V end lost 7 bases, the J end lost 1 base, and 16 bases lay between the germline ends. This CDR3 is 15 amino acids long. The DNA for the CDR3 is TGTGCCAGCAAGCACAAAACGGACAGTAACTATGGCTACACCTTC. It encodes CASKHKTDSNYGYTF.

J is TRBJ1-3 and V is TRBV7-8; 9 bases agree with TRBD1. Germline V gives CDR1 SGHVS, CDR2 FQNEAQ. The ends lost 3 bases at V and 4 bases at J; junction bases unmatched: 10. This CDR3 is built from 17 residues. CDR3 residues: CASSFRGTGIEGNTIYF. Written as DNA, the CDR3 is TGTGCCAGCAGCTTCCGAGGGACAGGGATTGAAGGAAACACCATATATTTT.

The chain links TRBV2 to TRBJ1-5; D gene ambiguous. V was shortened by 3 bases and J by 0 bases, with 9 bases between the two germline ends. The CDR3 has 15 residues. Germline V CDR1 and CDR2: SNHLY, FYNNEI. The CDR3 DNA reads as TGTGCCAGCAGTGATGGCCCATATAGCAATCAGCCCCAGCATTTT. Its translation is CASSDGPYSNQPQHF.

A few counts support this clone. The chain uses TRBV25-1 and TRBJ1-5; D unresolved. The CDR3 extends over 12 amino acids. Between the trimmed V and J ends, which lost 4 bases and 7 bases, there was a span of 8 bases. The germline V gene has CDR1 MGHDK and CDR2 SYGVNS. CDR3 nucleotides: TGTGCCAGCAGTGGTGGGAGCCAGCCCCAGCATTTT. Translation gives CASSGGSQPQHF. The complete variable domain, with remaining parts taken from reference TRBV25-1 and TRBJ1-5, reads EADIYQTPRYLVIGTGKKITLECSQTMGHDKMYWYQQDPGMELHLIHYSYGVNSTEKGDLSSESTVSRIRTEHFPLTLESARPSHTSQYLCASSGGSQPQHFGDGTRLSIL.

The rearrangement links TRBV6-5 to TRBJ1-1; 7 bases are a match to TRBD1. This CDR3 has 14 residues. Germline V gene sequence: CDR1 MNHEY, CDR2 SVGAGI. V was pared by 5 bases and J by 1 base, with 4 bases of the junction left unmatched. CDR3 sequence: CASSETGENTEAFF. For the CDR3, the DNA is TGTGCCAGCAGTGAAACAGGGGAGAACACTGAAGCTTTCTTT.

V and J are TRBV5-3 and TRBJ2-7, with TRBD2 identical over 7 bases. TRBV5-3 is treated as an ORF (open reading frame) with a function not yet certain. The length of the CDR3 is 16 residues. The V segment lost 0 bases and the J segment 2 bases; nucleotides outside the gene matches: 8. The CDR3 nucleotides are TGTGCCAGAAGCTTGGTGAGGCGGGAGAGCGCCTACGAGCAGTACTTC. Its protein product is CARSLVRRESAYEQYF.

The chain carries TRBV2 and TRBJ2-7; TRBD2 matches 10 bases. The trim removed 9 bases at V and 5 bases at J, leaving 13 bases unmatched. The CDR3 totals 15 residues. In germline, CDR1 is SNHLY, CDR2 FYNNEI. This CDR3 reads CARQLAGEVPDEQYF. Written as DNA, the CDR3 is TGTGCCAGGCAGCTAGCGGGAGAGGTCCCCGACGAGCAGTACTTC.

V and J are TRBV10-1 and TRBJ1-1, with D uncertain. Germline V gene sequence: CDR1 WNHNN, CDR2 SYGVQD (reference sequence). The CDR3 has 12 residues. V lost 3 bases to trimming and J lost 4 bases, with 6 bases between them. As DNA, the CDR3 is TGCGCCAGCAGTGACCCCAGCACTGAAGCTTTCTTT. This codes for CASSDPSTEAFF.

The chain recombines TRBV7-3 with TRBJ1-6, with 7 nucleotides matching TRBD1. V shed 5 bases, J shed 11 bases, and the junction held 12 bases outside the gene matches. This CDR3 contains 15 residues. Germline V CDR1 and CDR2: SGHTA, FQGTGA. The DNA for the CDR3 is TGTGCCAGCAGCACGGGGACAGCCCTTTGGGCACCCCTCCACTTT. This codes for CASSTGTALWAPLHF. The whole variable domain, filled in from reference TRBV7-3 and TRBJ1-6, reads GAGVSQTPSNKVTEKGKYVELRCDPISGHTALYWYRQSLGQGPEFLIYFQGTGAADDSGLPNDRFFAVRPEGSVSTLKIQRTERGDSAVYLCASSTGTALWAPLHFGNGTRLTVT.

The CDR3 sequence is CASSRVWVRASTDTQYF. DNA for the CDR3: TGTGCCAGCAGCCGTGTATGGGTGCGGGCTAGCACAGATACGCAGTATTTT. This sequence joins TRBV5-5 and TRBJ2-3; a weak D match, TRBD2 (5 bases). This CDR3 is built from 17 residues. V was pared by 4 bases and J by 0 bases, with 18 bases between. Per the germline V gene, CDR1 is SGHKS and CDR2 is YYEKEE (reference sequence).